These T cell receptor beta chains were read from a single sample in a study of T cell repertoires in cytomegalovirus infection. TCRdb processed the reads anew with MiXCR; each CDR3 protein has one entry. The sample carries 200,000 to 300,000 distinct CDR3 sequences, roughly 10% recorded once. The sequenced sample consisted of PBMCs. These receptor sequences come from a human donor in good health (CMV status not recorded). Some clones in this sample may be carry-over from other donors' samples. Both conserved end residues are part of each CDR3. The D gene is left open where the match is weak. Expanded clones are given a class, and other clones once, few, many or no size at all.

>TRBJ1-2|TRBV19|few|.
CASVNRAGRPGGYTF
TGTGCCTCAGTAAATCGGGCAGGGAGGCCCGGCGGCTACACCTTC
>TRBJ2-7|TRBV7-2|.|TRBD1
CASSLAGTGFYEQYF
TGTGCCAGCAGCTTAGCGGGGACAGGGTTCTACGAGCAGTACTTC
>TRBJ2-2|TRBV18|.|.
CASSRVQNTGELFF
TGTGCCAGCTCAAGAGTCCAGAATACCGGGGAGCTGTTTTTT
>TRBJ2-1|TRBV6-6|many|TRBD1
CASSYSGTASYNEQFF
TGTGCCAGCAGTTACTCGGGGACAGCCTCCTACAATGAGCAGTTCTTC
>TRBJ2-7|TRBV7-6|few|TRBD2
CASSFWTSGSIYEQYF
TGTGCCAGCAGCTTCTGGACTAGCGGGAGCATTTACGAGCAGTACTTC
>TRBJ2-3|TRBV11-2|.|TRBD1
CASRFRTGVATDTQYF
TGTGCCAGCAGATTCCGGACAGGGGTGGCCACAGATACGCAGTATTTT
>TRBJ1-6|TRBV6-2/TRBV6-3|few|.
CASSSRGKGIISPLHF
TGTGCCAGCAGTTCAAGGGGGAAAGGGATCATTTCACCCCTCCACTTT
>TRBJ2-1|TRBV20-1|.|.
CSGGGGSYNEQFF
TGCAGTGGGGGAGGAGGTTCCTACAATGAGCAGTTCTTC
>TRBJ2-5|TRBV5-1|.|.
CASSLVGIGAGETQYF
TGCGCCAGCAGCTTGGTGGGGATAGGTGCGGGAGAGACCCAGTACTTC
>TRBJ2-1|TRBV6-2/TRBV6-3|many|.
CASSRGAQFF
TGTGCCAGCAGTAGGGGGGCGCAGTTCTTC
>TRBJ2-3|TRBV7-9|many|TRBD1
CASSTQGQGAPSSPRDTQYF
TGTGCCAGCAGCACCCAGGGACAGGGGGCGCCTAGCTCACCGCGGGATACGCAGTATTTT
>TRBJ1-2|TRBV7-6|many|.
CASSPGGRWNGYTF
TGTGCCAGCAGCCCAGGAGGCAGATGGAATGGCTACACCTTC
>TRBJ2-7|TRBV4-2|.|.
CASSQGPQGYEQYF
TGTGCCAGCAGCCAAGGGCCGCAGGGCTACGAGCAGTACTTC
>TRBJ2-5|TRBV7-2|few|.
CASSLVGHQQETQYF
TGTGCCAGCAGCTTAGTAGGACATCAACAAGAGACCCAGTACTTC
>TRBJ2-5|TRBV7-2|few|.
CASSLAGDVETQYF
TGTGCCAGCAGCTTAGCGGGAGATGTGGAGACCCAGTACTTC
>TRBJ2-7|TRBV7-2|.|TRBD2
CASSPLAGVVSYEQYF
TGTGCCAGCAGCCCACTAGCGGGAGTGGTCTCCTACGAGCAGTACTTC
>TRBJ1-1|TRBV7-2|many|.
CASRTGLGEGTEAFF
TGTGCCAGCAGGACCGGTCTAGGGGAAGGGACTGAAGCTTTCTTT
>TRBJ2-3|TRBV7-8|many|.
CASSMGPQDTQYF
TGTGCCAGCAGCATGGGACCGCAAGATACGCAGTATTTT
>TRBJ2-5|TRBV11-3|many|.
CASSPGTPRETQYF
TGTGCCAGCAGTCCCGGGACACCTAGGGAGACCCAGTACTTC
>TRBJ2-7|TRBV27|.|.
CASSMRDGSYEQYF
TGTGCCAGCAGCATGAGGGACGGCTCCTACGAGCAGTACTTC
>TRBJ1-1|TRBV7-2|many|.
CASSVGGVTEAFF
TGTGCCAGCAGCGTTGGGGGGGTCACTGAAGCTTTCTTT
>TRBJ2-7|TRBV5-8|few|.
CASSLVWTSSSYEQYF
TGTGCCAGCAGCTTGGTTTGGACTTCTAGCTCCTACGAGCAGTACTTC
>TRBJ2-6|TRBV6-1|many|TRBD2
CASSEFGLAGVNVLTF
TGTGCCAGCAGTGAATTCGGGCTAGCGGGTGTCAACGTCCTGACTTTC
>TRBJ1-2|TRBV7-2|many|.
CASSLAQGDEDGYTF
TGTGCCAGCAGCTTAGCGCAAGGGGACGAAGATGGCTACACCTTC
>TRBJ1-1|TRBV6-1|many|.
CASSERQGRMEAFF
TGTGCCAGCAGTGAAAGGCAGGGAAGGATGGAAGCTTTCTTT
>TRBJ2-5|TRBV7-8|many|.
CASSFPRWADQETQYF
TGTGCCAGCAGCTTCCCCCGGTGGGCAGATCAAGAGACCCAGTACTTC
>TRBJ2-7|TRBV19|.|TRBD1
CASSRGGRITYEQYF
TGTGCCAGTAGCCGAGGGGGCAGAATTACCTACGAGCAGTACTTC
>TRBJ1-2|TRBV6-1|many|.
CASSYELNYGYTF
TGTGCCAGCAGTTACGAACTGAACTATGGCTACACCTTC
>TRBJ1-2|TRBV7-2|many|TRBD1
CASSLSGTATRIYGYTF
TGTGCCAGCAGCTTGTCCGGGACAGCTACTCGAATCTATGGCTACACCTTC
>TRBJ1-3|TRBV28|many|TRBD1
CASRGTEDRPEFGNTIYF
TGTGCCAGCCGAGGGACCGAGGACAGGCCCGAGTTTGGAAACACCATATATTTT
>TRBJ2-1|TRBV19|many|.
CASRKGGGTDNEQFF
TGTGCCAGTAGAAAGGGGGGGGGAACCGACAATGAGCAGTTCTTC
>TRBJ1-1|TRBV7-9|many|.
CAGGTSNTEAFF
TGTGCCGGAGGGACGTCGAACACTGAAGCTTTCTTT
>TRBJ2-3|TRBV5-1|many|.
CASSLTVMSTDTQYF
TGCGCCAGCAGCTTGACGGTGATGAGCACAGATACGCAGTATTTT
>TRBJ2-2|TRBV6-5|many|.
CASRPGDRNTGELFF
TGTGCCAGCAGGCCGGGGGACAGAAACACCGGGGAGCTGTTTTTT
>TRBJ2-3|TRBV28|.|.
CASSFRPTADTQYF
TGTGCCAGCAGTTTTCGTCCGACGGCAGATACGCAGTATTTT
>TRBJ1-4|TRBV7-2|many|TRBD1
CASSRTGFNEKLFF
TGTGCCAGCAGTCGGACAGGGTTCAATGAAAAACTGTTTTTT
>TRBJ1-5|TRBV20-1|.|.
CSARTGIQPQHF
TGCAGTGCTAGGACCGGGATTCAGCCCCAGCATTTT
>TRBJ1-4|TRBV15|many|TRBD1
CATSNPGTGAARLFF
TGTGCCACCAGCAACCCCGGGACAGGGGCCGCGCGTCTGTTTTTT